Listed here are 10 T cell receptor beta chains from one sample, sequenced in a study of OX40 agonist ivuxolimab in advanced cancers. Method: immunoSEQ multiplex PCR; TCRdb's copy keeps in-frame clones and lacks some. The data hold some 70,000 clones, with 75% to 90% observed a single time. The sequences come from CD4+ or CD8+ T cells sorted from blood, collected in a trial of the OX40 agonist ivuxolimab. These receptor sequences come from an adult with an advanced solid tumor such as melanoma, head and neck, liver or kidney cancer.

The chain combines TRBV5-1 with TRBJ1-3; TRBD1 aligns across 9 bases. Trimming removed 2 bases from V and 4 bases from J; junction bases left unmatched: 7. The CDR3 spans 16 residues. CDR1 is SGHRS and CDR2 is YFSETQ in the germline V gene. CDR3 DNA: TGCGCCAGCAGCTTAGGTACAGGGGGCCTGGGAAACACCATATATTTT. Its translation is CASSLGTGGLGNTIYF.

This rearrangement joins TRBV5-1 to TRBJ2-7; 7 bases align to TRBD1. This CDR3 is built from 14 residues. The V segment lost 4 bases and the J segment 0 bases; nucleotides outside the gene matches: 4. CDR1 is SGHRS and CDR2 is YFSETQ in the germline V gene. The CDR3 spells CASSLTGNSYEQYF. CDR3 in DNA: TGCGCCAGCAGCCTGACAGGGAACTCCTACGAGCAGTACTTC.

The chain is built from TRBV7-3 and TRBJ2-1, with 8 positions matching TRBD2. Germline V gene data show CDR1 as SGHTA and CDR2 as FQGTGA. With V trimmed by 5 bases and J by 8 bases, 5 bases remained unmatched. The CDR3 extends over 13 amino acids. Here the CDR3 DNA reads TGTGCCAGCAGCCCCACGGGGGGGGATGAGCAGTTCTTC. It specifies CASSPTGGDEQFF.

This chain joins TRBV7-9 and TRBJ1-1; tentative D call: TRBD1 (5 bases). Trimming removed 5 bases from V and 5 bases from J, with 12 bases in between. Per germline, CDR1 SEHNR and CDR2 FQNEAQ (reference sequence). This CDR3 spans 13 amino acids. CDR3 nucleotides: TGTGCCAGCAGCCTCAGATGGGGGACTGAAGCTTTCTTT. This gives the protein CASSLRWGTEAFF.

The chain links TRBV4-2 to TRBJ2-5; perhaps D is TRBD1 or TRBD2 (6 bases each). Trimming stripped 5 bases from V and 4 bases from J, with 17 bases between. CDR1 LGHNA and CDR2 YNFKEQ come from the germline V gene. The CDR3 extends over 15 amino acids. The CDR3 DNA reads as TGTGCCAGCAGCGACTCCGCCGGGGGCGGAGAGACCCAGTACTTC. The encoded protein is CASSDSAGGGETQYF.

This clone has only a few counts. This chain links TRBV11-2 with TRBJ1-1; the D is unclear. The V end lost 5 bases, the J end lost 1 base, and 14 bases lay between the germline ends. The germline gives CDR1 SGHAT, CDR2 FQNNGV. This CDR3 region has 15 residues. CDR3 sequence (DNA): TGTGCCAGCAGCCCATTACGAGGGCAGAACACTGAAGCTTTCTTT. It specifies CASSPLRGQNTEAFF.

V is TRBV19 and J is TRBJ1-3; no clear D gene. Germline CDR1 and CDR2: LNHDA and SQIVND (reference sequence). Trimming pared 5 bases from V and 1 base from J, leaving 6 bases between. The CDR3 is 13 residues long. The CDR3 region is CASSEESGNTIYF. The CDR3 nucleotides are TGTGCCAGTAGTGAGGAATCTGGAAACACCATATATTTT.

The chain employs TRBV27 and TRBJ2-2; D gene uncertain. Trimming removed 6 bases from V and 5 bases from J, with 4 bases in between. CDR1 and CDR2 from the germline V gene are MNHEY and SMNVEV (reference sequence). The CDR3 is 11 amino acids. The CDR3 sequence is CASRRTGELFF. The CDR3 coding sequence is TGTGCCAGCAGAAGGACCGGGGAGCTGTTTTTT.

The chain links TRBV4-1 to TRBJ1-4; 7 bases are a match to TRBD1. After removal of 1 base from V and 4 bases from J, the junction contained 6 bases not matched to a gene. The CDR3 contains 16 residues. Germline-derived CDR1 and CDR2 are MGHRA and YSYEKL. DNA for the CDR3: TGCGCCAGCAGCCAAGGACAGGGAAAGGGTAATGAAAAACTGTTTTTT. This encodes CASSQGQGKGNEKLFF.

V is TRBV11-2 and J is TRBJ2-7; a weak D match, TRBD1 (6 bases). Germline values: CDR1 SGHAT, CDR2 FQNNGV. Trimming left V 5 bases short and J 4 bases short, with 15 bases between. This CDR3 has 14 amino acids. The CDR3 sequence: CASSPITGRYEQYF. For the CDR3, the DNA is TGTGCCAGCAGCCCGATTACAGGGCGGTACGAGCAGTACTTC.